The clone carrying this T cell receptor beta chain showed up just a few times. Its antigen is not identified. The repertoire was sequenced with immunoSEQ multiplex PCR; TCRdb's copy has only in-frame clones and lacks some. The data contain 140,000 to 150,000 clones, approximately 90% of them singletons. Looked up from germline, CDR1 is LGHNT and CDR2 is FRNRAP. This CDR3 region has 14 residues. Trimming cost V 7 bases and J 1 base, with 13 bases left between them. These data come from a study of T cell responses to AZD1222 COVID-19 vaccine. Broader study findings: CD4 TCRs associated with vaccination spanned spike, dominating at 160-218 and 743-854. Only a handful of AZD1222 recipients were seropositive at baseline. White British ancestry dominated among donors, who included more females, and clonal diversity was possibly underestimated.

The gene calls are TRBV12-5 and TRBJ1-1, with D perhaps TRBD1 (5 bases). This sequence was found in an adult in good health. The sample was peripheral blood, taken on day 0 of AZD1222 vaccination. Here the CDR3 reads CASAIQGGNTEAFF. CDR3 DNA: TGTGCTAGTGCAATTCAGGGAGGGAACACTGAAGCTTTCTTT.